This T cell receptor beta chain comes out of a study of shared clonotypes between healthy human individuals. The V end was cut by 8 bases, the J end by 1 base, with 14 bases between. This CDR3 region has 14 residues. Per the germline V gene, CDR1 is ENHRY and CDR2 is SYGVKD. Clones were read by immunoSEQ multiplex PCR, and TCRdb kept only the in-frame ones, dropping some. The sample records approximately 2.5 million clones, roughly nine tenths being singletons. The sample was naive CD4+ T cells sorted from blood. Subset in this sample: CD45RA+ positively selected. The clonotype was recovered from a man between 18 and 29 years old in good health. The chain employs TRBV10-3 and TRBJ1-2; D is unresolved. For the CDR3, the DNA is TGTGCCATCGCCGAGCAGCAGATTAACTATGGCTACACCTTC. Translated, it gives CAIAEQQINYGYTF.